The 18 T cell receptor beta chains presented below share a single source sample, sequenced in a study of siplizumab effects on memory and regulatory T cells. Generated by immunoSEQ multiplex PCR, the TCRdb table keeps only in-frame clones and is missing some. The table has around 77,000 clones, about 90% seen once. The specimen was CD8+ T cells sorted from blood. These receptors were obtained from a human donor in good health.

The chain links TRBV27 to TRBJ1-2, with D possibly being TRBD1 (5 bases). CDR1 MNHEY and CDR2 SMNVEV come from the germline V gene (reference sequence). Trimming took off 7 bases at V and 0 bases at J, with 15 bases between the two ends. The CDR3 runs to 15 residues. This CDR3 is CASMWSGDANYGYTF. The CDR3 DNA reads TGTGCCAGCATGTGGTCGGGGGACGCTAACTATGGCTACACCTTC.

This chain joins TRBV18 and TRBJ2-1; 7 positions match TRBD1. Germline assignment: CDR1 KGHSH and CDR2 LQKENI. The J segment lost 4 bases and the V segment lost 6 bases, leaving 12 bases of the junction unmatched. The CDR3 covers 16 residues. The CDR3 is CASSPTGVGPYNEQFF. CDR3 bases: TGTGCCAGCTCCCCAACAGGGGTTGGGCCTTACAATGAGCAGTTCTTC.

This clone was seen once. The gene calls are TRBV30 and TRBJ2-1; D perhaps matches TRBD2 (6 bases). Trimming took off 8 bases at V and 6 bases at J, with 20 bases between the two ends. The germline V gene has CDR1 GTSNPN and CDR2 SVGIG (reference sequence). The CDR3 consists of 14 residues. Written as DNA, the CDR3 is TGTGCCGGGGGGAGCGATGAGTTTGTCAATGAGCAGTTCTTC. Residues: CAGGSDEFVNEQFF. The complete variable domain, with remaining parts taken from reference TRBV30 and TRBJ2-1, reads SQTIHQWPATLVQPVGSPLSLECTVEGTSNPNLYWYRQAAGRGLQLLFYSVGIGQISSEVPQNLSASRPQDRQFILSSKKLLLSDSGFYLCAGGSDEFVNEQFFGPGTRLTVL.

This chain joins TRBV7-9 and TRBJ1-3; D is unresolved. The CDR3 covers 14 residues. Germline-derived CDR1 and CDR2 are SEHNR and FQNEAQ (reference sequence). Trimming left V 5 bases short and J 9 bases short, with 17 bases between. CDR3 nucleotide sequence: TGTGCCAGCAGCCGGGTCGTTTTGCCAGCCACCATATATTTT. Translating it yields CASSRVVLPATIYF.

V usage is TRBV5-4 and J usage is TRBJ2-2; tentatively, D is TRBD2 (7 bases). There are 14 residues in the CDR3. Per germline, CDR1 SGHNT and CDR2 YYREEE (reference sequence). Between the trimmed V and J ends, which lost 2 bases and 4 bases, there was a span of 9 bases. CDR3 residues: CASSLRGGTGELFF. The CDR3 nucleotides read TGTGCCAGCAGCTTAAGGGGGGGCACCGGGGAGCTGTTTTTT.

The J gene is TRBJ2-1, the V gene TRBV7-2; no firm D call. From germline, CDR1 is SGHTA and CDR2 FQGNSA. Trimming took 1 base from V and 9 from J, leaving 7 bases between them. There are 12 residues in the CDR3. CDR3 in DNA: TGTGCCAGCAGCTTAGTATGGGGTGAGCAGTTCTTC. Encoded protein: CASSLVWGEQFF. Variable domain in full (rest from reference TRBV7-2 and TRBJ2-1): GAGVSQSPSNKVTEKGKDVELRCDPISGHTALYWYRQSLGQGLEFLIYFQGNSAPDKSGLPSDRFSAERTGGSVSTLTIQRTQQEDSAVYLCASSLVWGEQFFGPGTRLTVL.

J is TRBJ1-2 and V is TRBV9; D is ambiguous. The germline V gene encodes CDR1 SGDLS and CDR2 YYNGEE. Deletions cut 4 bases from V and 0 bases from J, with 16 bases between. The CDR3 sequence is 16 residues long. CDR3 DNA: TGTGCCAGCAGCCCCCCTTTGCAGGCCGCTAACTATGGCTACACCTTC. Its protein product is CASSPPLQAANYGYTF.

This sequence joins TRBV6-1 and TRBJ2-5, with no clear D. The CDR3 loop spans 15 amino acids. With 4 bases removed from V and 5 bases from J, the gap between germline ends came to 17 bases. CDR1 is MNHNS and CDR2 is SASEGT in the germline V gene. CDR3 sequence reads: CASSGPAGLGETQYF. CDR3 DNA sequence: TGTGCCAGCAGTGGCCCAGCCGGCCTGGGGGAGACCCAGTACTTC.

This chain connects TRBV6-5 to TRBJ1-5; TRBD1 might be the D (6 bases). Trimming removed 4 bases from V and 7 bases from J, with 11 bases in between. The CDR3 runs to 13 residues. CDR1 is MNHEY and CDR2 is SVGAGI in the germline V gene. Here the CDR3 reads CASSWGARQPQHF. The CDR3 nucleotides read TGTGCCAGCAGTTGGGGGGCGCGCCAGCCCCAGCATTTT.

The rearrangement joins TRBV27 to TRBJ1-2; D unresolved. V gave up 2 bases and J gave up 1 base, with 8 bases separating them. The CDR3 runs 14 residues. The germline V gene encodes CDR1 MNHEY and CDR2 SMNVEV (reference sequence). CDR3 protein: CASSLDGFNYGYTF. The CDR3 bases are TGTGCCAGCAGTTTAGACGGATTTAACTATGGCTACACCTTC.

The chain uses TRBV7-9 and TRBJ2-7, with TRBD2 matching over 8 bases. Germline V gene sequence: CDR1 SEHNR, CDR2 FQNEAQ (reference sequence). CDR3 length: 15 amino acids. The J segment lost 8 bases and the V segment lost 5 bases, leaving 14 bases of the junction unmatched. The DNA for the CDR3 is TGTGCCAGCAGCCCCCCCAGCGGGGGACTCCTAAAGCAGTACTTC. Encoded protein: CASSPPSGGLLKQYF.

V gene TRBV19 combines with J gene TRBJ2-7, with no clear D. The CDR3 is 12 residues long. Germline CDR1 is LNHDA and CDR2 is SQIVND (reference sequence). Trimming left V 5 bases short and J 0 bases short, with 5 bases between. The CDR3 coding sequence is TGTGCCAGTAGTCCCAGCTCCTACGAGCAGTACTTC. It translates to CASSPSSYEQYF.

This sequence joins TRBV2 and TRBJ1-5; 8 nucleotides align to TRBD1. Germline CDR1 is SNHLY and CDR2 is FYNNEI. V gave up 4 bases and J gave up 3 bases; unmatched junction bases: 2. There are 14 residues in the CDR3. The CDR3 loop reads CASSGQGINQPQHF. CDR3 bases: TGTGCCAGCAGTGGACAGGGGATCAATCAGCCCCAGCATTTT.

The rearrangement uses TRBV6-4 and TRBJ1-1; 7 bases line up with TRBD1. Germline lookup yields CDR1 MRHNA and CDR2 SNTAGT. The CDR3 loop spans 13 amino acids. V gave up 3 bases and J gave up 6 bases; unmatched junction bases: 4. The CDR3 DNA sequence: TGTGCCAGCAGTGATGACAGGGTCTCTGAAGCTTTCTTT. Its protein product is CASSDDRVSEAFF.

The chain recombines TRBV29-1 with TRBJ2-1; D is uncertain. Germline CDR1 and CDR2: SQVTM and ANQGSEA. Trimming cost V 6 bases and J 4 bases, with 19 bases left between them. CDR3 length: 15 residues. The CDR3 is CSVSGSDDFYNEQFF. The CDR3 DNA reads as TGCAGCGTATCCGGGTCAGACGATTTTTACAATGAGCAGTTCTTC.

The chain combines TRBV13 with TRBJ1-2; tentative D call: TRBD1 (5 bases). The CDR3 has 15 residues. Germline loops: CDR1 PRHDT, CDR2 FYEKMQ (reference sequence). Trimming removed 2 bases at V and 3 bases at J, with 13 bases between. CDR3 in amino acids: CASSLTGAGDYGYTF. The CDR3 DNA reads TGTGCCAGCAGCTTAACGGGTGCGGGGGACTATGGCTACACCTTC.

The chain couples TRBV28 to TRBJ2-3, with TRBD2 identical over 9 bases. The CDR3 totals 14 residues. Germline-derived CDR1 and CDR2 are MDHEN and SYDVKM. V was pared by 3 bases and J by 4 bases, with 2 bases of the junction left unmatched. The chain's CDR3 is CASSFAGGPDTQYF. The DNA for the CDR3 is TGTGCCAGCAGTTTTGCGGGAGGGCCAGATACGCAGTATTTT.

The chain has TRBV6-6 and TRBJ2-1, with 8 bases matching TRBD1. Germline loops: CDR1 MNHNY, CDR2 SVGAGI (reference sequence). This CDR3 region has 14 residues. Trimming removed 2 bases from V and 7 bases from J; junction bases left unmatched: 4. The CDR3 region is CASSYGQGVNEQFF. Written as DNA, the CDR3 is TGTGCCAGCAGTTACGGACAGGGCGTTAATGAGCAGTTCTTC.